This entry lists 7 T cell receptor beta chains sequenced from one sample in a study of blood T cell repertoires in COVID-19. The assay was immunoSEQ multiplex PCR, and TCRdb's table has in-frame clones only and misses some. The sample has 400,000 to 500,000 clones, approximately 87% seen once. Sequenced: PBMCs or T cells enriched from blood (not recorded which). These receptors were taken from a woman in her thirties or forties who had recovered from COVID-19.

This chain joins TRBV28 and TRBJ2-1; TRBD2 agrees at 7 bases. V was pared by 8 bases and J by 4 bases, with 5 bases of the junction left unmatched. Germline CDR1 reads MDHEN; CDR2 reads SYDVKM. This CDR3 spans 13 amino acids. The CDR3 DNA reads TGTGCCAGCTCCGCTAGCGGATACAATGAGCAGTTCTTC. The encoded protein is CASSASGYNEQFF.

The V and J genes are TRBV6-5 and TRBJ1-1; tentatively, D is TRBD1 (5 bases). CDR1 is MNHEY, CDR2 SVGAGI, per germline. The CDR3 extends over 14 amino acids. Trimming removed 2 bases at V and 5 bases at J, with 12 bases between. The chain's CDR3 is CASSYGAGLTEAFF. The CDR3 DNA is TGTGCCAGCAGTTACGGGGCAGGGCTTACTGAAGCTTTCTTT.

This chain uses TRBV19 with TRBJ2-1, with TRBD2 matching over 14 bases. The ends lost 4 bases at V and 7 bases at J; junction bases unmatched: 9. The CDR3 contains 17 residues. CDR1 and CDR2 from the germline V gene are LNHDA and SQIVND (reference sequence). CDR3 sequence (DNA): TGTGCCAGTAGTACGGGACTAGCGGGAGTCCCCTGGAATGAGCAGTTCTTC. Its protein product is CASSTGLAGVPWNEQFF.

This sequence joins TRBV6-9 and TRBJ2-3; no firm D call. The CDR3 is 16 residues long. V was cut by 5 bases and J by 10 bases, with 25 bases left in between. Germline CDR1 MNHGY, CDR2 SVAAGI. CDR3 region: CASSPRLFDPLRAQYF. CDR3 nucleotides: TGTGCCAGCAGTCCCCGTCTGTTCGATCCTCTCCGGGCGCAGTATTTT.

The CDR3 reads CASSPGTGLSYEQYF. The CDR3 bases are TGTGCCAGCAGTCCCGGGACAGGGCTCTCCTACGAGCAGTACTTC. The chain couples TRBV27 to TRBJ2-7; 9 nucleotides align to TRBD1. Germline-derived CDR1 and CDR2 are MNHEY and SMNVEV (reference sequence). This CDR3 comprises 15 residues. V lost 5 bases to trimming and J lost 0 bases; unmatched junction nucleotides: 5.

This rearrangement joins TRBV9 to TRBJ2-1; TRBD2 aligns across 9 bases. The V segment lost 5 bases and the J segment 7 bases; nucleotides outside the gene matches: 7. Germline CDR1 reads SGDLS; CDR2 reads YYNGEE. The CDR3 is 14 amino acids. The CDR3 spells CASSPTSGFNEQFF. The CDR3 bases are TGTGCCAGCAGTCCGACTAGCGGTTTTAATGAGCAGTTCTTC.

This clone was picked up a small number of times. The chain links TRBV14 to TRBJ2-1, with 8 bases aligning to TRBD2. Trimming removed 4 bases from V and 8 bases from J; junction bases left unmatched: 10. The CDR3 consists of 15 residues. Germline lookup yields CDR1 SGHDN and CDR2 FVKESK. The CDR3 here is CASSRAGGALDEQFF. CDR3 DNA: TGTGCCAGCAGCCGGGCGGGAGGTGCGCTCGATGAGCAGTTCTTC.